The rows below give T cell receptor beta chains drawn from one sample of a study of cytomegalovirus exposure and HLA in healthy donors. Only in-frame clones appear in the TCRdb table, and some are missing; sequencing was by immunoSEQ multiplex PCR. The sample lists approximately 140,000 clones, more than 60% occurring once. The material sequenced was PBMCs. All receptors come from a middle-aged woman in good health and CMV-seronegative. Each CDR3 is given with its conserved first and last residue. A D gene is named only where the DNA matches it firmly. Only some rows state a clone size, as once, few, many or a class for expanded clones.

j_call d_call v_call clone_size cdr3_aa cdr3_nt
TRBJ2-3 TRBD1 TRBV7-8 few CASSLGQGYTDTQYF TGTGCCAGCAGCTTAGGACAGGGATACACAGATACGCAGTATTTT
TRBJ2-2 TRBD2 TRBV5-4 . CASSPGTSGGNTGELFF TGTGCCAGCAGCCCCGGGACTAGCGGGGGGAACACCGGGGAGCTGTTTTTT
TRBJ1-2 . TRBV19 . CASSTSGTPLGYTF TGTGCCAGTAGTACCTCGGGGACACCCTTGGGCTACACCTTC
TRBJ2-7 . TRBV27 . CASSFQRNPYEQYF TGTGCCAGCAGTTTCCAGCGGAACCCCTACGAGCAGTACTTC
TRBJ2-1 . TRBV6-4 . CASSDSPGHEQFF TGTGCCAGCAGTGACTCCCCAGGCCATGAGCAGTTCTTC
TRBJ2-1 . TRBV28 . CASSTRRRREFRDEQFF TGTGCCAGCAGTACTAGGCGCCGGCGGGAATTTAGGGATGAGCAGTTCTTC
TRBJ2-7 . TRBV7-6 . CASSPSSYEQYF TGTGCCAGCAGCCCCAGCTCCTACGAGCAGTACTTC
TRBJ1-1 TRBD1 TRBV2 . CASRYTGVGTEAFF TGTGCCAGCAGGTATACAGGGGTCGGGACTGAAGCTTTCTTT
TRBJ2-3 . TRBV9 few CASSVPGTDTQYF TGTGCCAGCAGCGTACCAGGCACAGATACGCAGTATTTT
TRBJ2-3 . TRBV7-3 . CASSPLGGGPDTQYF TGTGCCAGCAGCCCCCTAGGAGGGGGCCCAGATACGCAGTATTTT
TRBJ2-3 . TRBV23-1 . CASSQSNEVHNGPDTQYF TGCGCCAGCAGTCAATCGAATGAGGTACACAATGGCCCAGATACGCAGTATTTT
TRBJ2-5 TRBD2 TRBV2 . CASAGEVQETQYF TGTGCCAGCGCGGGGGAGGTCCAAGAGACCCAGTACTTC
TRBJ1-3 . TRBV7-3 . CASSSAAGNTIYF TGTGCCAGCAGCTCGGCGGCTGGAAACACCATATATTTT
TRBJ2-2 . TRBV4-1 few CASSHRAGELFF TGCGCCAGCAGCCATCGAGCCGGGGAGCTGTTTTTT
TRBJ1-1 . TRBV13 . CASSLRPGIEAFF TGTGCCAGCAGCCTCAGGCCAGGGATTGAAGCTTTCTTT
TRBJ2-1 TRBD1 TRBV5-1 . CASSLQGAGEQFF TGCGCCAGCAGCTTGCAGGGGGCGGGTGAGCAGTTCTTC
TRBJ2-7 TRBD2 TRBV7-4 once CASSTPGLAGGPAHEQYF TGTGCCAGCAGCACCCCGGGACTAGCGGGAGGGCCTGCCCACGAGCAGTACTTC